The 10 T cell receptor beta chains in this list originate from one sample, sequenced in a study of cytomegalovirus exposure and HLA in healthy donors. Vbeta (60) and Jbeta (13) primers were used in the PCR. Only in-frame clones appear in the TCRdb table, and some are missing; sequencing was by immunoSEQ multiplex PCR. The sample consists of about 130,000 clones, around 80% of them appearing once. Input material: PBMCs. The receptors shown here come from a woman in her forties in good health and CMV-seronegative.

Here the CDR3 DNA reads TGTGCCAGCAGGGACACAGGAAATTCACCCCTCCACTTT. Translating gives CASRDTGNSPLHF. The rearrangement joins TRBV27 to TRBJ1-6; maybe TRBD1 (5 bases). CDR3 length: 13 amino acids. Germline CDR1 is MNHEY and CDR2 is SMNVEV (reference sequence). V lost 6 bases and J 7 bases, leaving 10 bases between the germline ends.

The rearrangement links TRBV7-9 to TRBJ1-1; 7 positions agree with TRBD1. This CDR3 is built from 13 residues. With 4 bases clipped from V and 5 bases from J, the junction kept 4 bases outside the gene matches. CDR1 is SEHNR and CDR2 is FQNEAQ in the germline V gene (reference sequence). DNA of the CDR3: TGTGCCAGCAGCTCCACAGGGGTAACTGAAGCTTTCTTT. Its translation is CASSSTGVTEAFF.

This clone was counted only a few times. V gene TRBV7-3 combines with J gene TRBJ2-5; TRBD1 matches at 8 bases. The CDR3 is 14 amino acids. The germline CDR1 and CDR2 sequences are SGHTA and FQGTGA. Losses at the gene ends were 4 bases for V and 5 bases for J; bases not matched to a gene: 6. CDR3 protein: CASSSDRGGETQYF. The CDR3 DNA reads as TGTGCCAGCAGCTCCGACAGGGGTGGGGAGACCCAGTACTTC. Full variable domain (rest looked up from reference TRBV7-3 and TRBJ2-5): GAGVSQTPSNKVTEKGKYVELRCDPISGHTALYWYRQSLGQGPEFLIYFQGTGAADDSGLPNDRFFAVRPEGSVSTLKIQRTERGDSAVYLCASSSDRGGETQYFGPGTRLLVL.

V and J are TRBV9 and TRBJ1-6; weak D call: TRBD1 (6 bases). CDR1 and CDR2 (germline): SGDLS, YYNGEE. Trimming cost V 7 bases and J 1 base, with 15 bases left between them. CDR3 length: 16 amino acids. In DNA, the CDR3 is TGTGCCAGCGGCCCGGGGGGGGCATCCTATAATTCACCCCTCCACTTT. It translates to CASGPGGASYNSPLHF.

V is TRBV6-1 and J is TRBJ1-1, with a weak D call TRBD1 (6 bases). The germline V gene encodes CDR1 MNHNS and CDR2 SASEGT. The CDR3 is 14 residues long. The V and J ends lost 11 bases and 3 bases respectively, with 19 bases between them. As DNA, the CDR3 is TGTGCCTCCCGACAGGACTTAATCGACACTGAAGCTTTCTTT. Its protein is CASRQDLIDTEAFF.

J is TRBJ2-1 and V is TRBV7-3; a weak D match, TRBD1 (5 bases). The V end lost 5 bases, the J end lost 0 bases, and 8 bases lay between the germline ends. This CDR3 has 14 residues. CDR1 and CDR2 (germline): SGHTA, FQGTGA. The CDR3 spells CASSDRGSYNEQFF. The CDR3 nucleotides are TGTGCCAGCAGCGATAGGGGCTCCTACAATGAGCAGTTCTTC.

The chain uses TRBV9 and TRBJ2-5; 12 nucleotides line up with TRBD2. CDR1 is SGDLS, CDR2 YYNGEE, per germline. The CDR3 consists of 16 residues. V gave up 3 bases and J gave up 5 bases; unmatched junction bases: 8. The CDR3 DNA sequence: TGTGCCAGCAGCGACCGAACTAGCGGGGGGATTGAGACCCAGTACTTC. Encoded protein: CASSDRTSGGIETQYF.

The chain recombines TRBV6-5 with TRBJ2-1; 7 nucleotides align to TRBD1. The CDR3 has 14 residues. Germline assignment: CDR1 MNHEY and CDR2 SVGAGI. Losses at the gene ends were 8 bases for V and 7 bases for J; bases not matched to a gene: 11. The CDR3 sequence: CASVLRAGGNEQFF. In DNA form, the CDR3 reads TGTGCCAGCGTTTTAAGAGCAGGGGGTAATGAGCAGTTCTTC.

V usage is TRBV21-1 and J usage is TRBJ2-5; the table's D call of TRBD1 was not tested on the DNA. TRBV21-1 has pseudogene status. The CDR3 runs to 14 residues. In DNA, the CDR3 is TGTGCCCCTCCCGAGACAGGGGGCTGGGAGACCCAGTACTTC. Its protein is CAPPETGGWETQYF.

The chain has TRBV29-1 and TRBJ2-4; weak D call: TRBD2 (6 bases). From germline, CDR1 is SQVTM and CDR2 ANQGSEA. The CDR3 has 12 amino acids. V was shortened by 4 bases and J by 12 bases, with 16 bases between the two germline ends. The CDR3 nucleotides are TGCAGCGTTGTGCGGGATCTCGACAGTCAGTACTTC. This codes for CSVVRDLDSQYF.